These 17 T cell receptor beta chains originate from one sample sequenced in a study of T cells in Graves' hyperthyroidism and ophthalmopathy. Researchers amplified the TCR beta CDR3 regions from RNA transcripts. HTBI primers were employed in a first-round RT-PCR of the TCR CDR3. TCRdb independently ran MiXCR on the multiplex PCR reads; one entry per CDR3 protein. The sample holds around 520,000 distinct CDR3 sequences, around 15% seen once. The sequencing sample was made of blood. The source is a woman aged 40 to 49 with Graves' hyperthyroidism.

J is TRBJ1-6 and V is TRBV7-8, with 7 bases fitting TRBD1. V shed 5 bases, J shed 7 bases, and the junction held 8 bases outside the gene matches. Germline-derived CDR1 and CDR2 are SGHVS and FQNEAQ. This CDR3 is 15 amino acids long. In DNA, the CDR3 is TGTGCCAGCAGCGCCAGGGGGAACAGAAATTCACCCCTCCACTTT. It codes for CASSARGNRNSPLHF.

The rearrangement uses TRBV7-2 and TRBJ1-4, with 8 bases aligning to TRBD1. CDR1 and CDR2 (germline): SGHTA, FQGNSA. The V gene end was trimmed by 5 bases and the J gene end by 8 bases; junction bases not matched to a gene: 10. CDR3 size: 15 residues. The CDR3 spells CASSRTGTGREKLFF. The DNA for the CDR3 is TGTGCCAGCAGCCGGACCGGGACAGGACGGGAAAAACTGTTTTTT.

At least ten counts were recorded for this clonotype. V gene TRBV28 combines with J gene TRBJ1-5, with TRBD1 matching 7 bases. V lost 7 bases to trimming and J lost 0 bases; unmatched junction nucleotides: 6. This CDR3 region has 15 residues. Germline CDR1 and CDR2: MDHEN and SYDVKM. The CDR3 sequence: CASIPDRDSNQPQHF. The CDR3 region has the DNA TGTGCCAGCATCCCTGACAGGGATAGCAATCAGCCCCAGCATTTT.

This clonotype was picked up a small number of times. This sequence joins TRBV12-3 or TRBV12-4 and TRBJ1-5; D might be TRBD1 (5 bases). V shed 4 bases and J shed 7 bases, with 8 bases lying between them. This CDR3 has 12 amino acids. In DNA, the CDR3 is TGTGCCAGCAGTTACGGGGGGCAGCCCCAGCATTTT. Protein product: CASSYGGQPQHF.

V usage is TRBV7-9 and J usage is TRBJ1-4; TRBD1 might be the D (5 bases). The CDR3 is made up of 15 amino acids. The V and J ends lost 7 bases and 5 bases respectively, with 17 bases between them. Germline loops: CDR1 SEHNR, CDR2 FQNEAQ (reference sequence). In DNA form, the CDR3 reads TGTGCCAGCACCACCGAGGGACTGAGAAATGAAAAACTGTTTTTT. Translated: CASTTEGLRNEKLFF.

This clonotype was seen a few times. The V gene is TRBV6-1, the J gene TRBJ1-5; D possibly corresponds to TRBD1 (5 bases). The germline V gene has CDR1 MNHNS and CDR2 SASEGT. The CDR3 loop spans 16 amino acids. Trimming cost V 4 bases and J 6 bases, with 19 bases left between them. CDR3 sequence reads: CASSGGGQGVGQPQHF. Written as DNA, the CDR3 is TGTGCCAGCAGTGGAGGTGGGCAGGGAGTGGGTCAGCCCCAGCATTTT.

In this sample, this clonotype turned up many times. The rearrangement links TRBV7-8 to TRBJ2-3, with 9 bases matching TRBD2. This CDR3 spans 16 amino acids. The trim removed 1 base at V and 0 bases at J, leaving 2 bases unmatched. CDR1 SGHVS and CDR2 FQNEAQ come from the germline V gene. This chain's CDR3 is CASSLGAGGSTDTQYF. The CDR3 DNA is TGTGCCAGCAGCTTAGGAGCGGGAGGAAGCACAGATACGCAGTATTTT.

There are many counts of this clonotype. The genes are TRBV10-3 and TRBJ1-2, with TRBD1 identical over 10 bases. V trimming: 6 bases; J trimming: 5 bases; junction bases outside the gene matches: 15. There are 17 residues in the CDR3. Germline V gene lookup returns CDR1 ENHRY and CDR2 SYGVKD. The DNA of the CDR3 is TGTGCCATCAGAAAGGACAGGGGGACTATCTATGGGTATGGCTACACCTTC. Protein product: CAIRKDRGTIYGYGYTF.

This clonotype has at least ten counts. The rearrangement joins TRBV29-1 to TRBJ2-1, with D possibly called TRBD1 or TRBD2 (6 bases each). The germline V gene encodes CDR1 SQVTM and CDR2 ANQGSEA. Trimming left V 0 bases short and J 8 bases short, with 14 bases between. The length of the CDR3 is 14 residues. The CDR3 spells CSVEEPTRGDEQFF. The CDR3 DNA follows: TGCAGCGTTGAAGAACCGACAAGGGGGGATGAGCAGTTCTTC.

Many counts were recorded for this clonotype. V usage is TRBV27 and J usage is TRBJ1-2; D might be TRBD1 (5 bases). Trimming took 4 bases from V and 3 from J, leaving 12 bases between them. CDR1 is MNHEY and CDR2 is SMNVEV in the germline V gene (reference sequence). The CDR3 has 14 residues. The CDR3 region has the DNA TGTGCCAGCAGTTCCGTTGACAGTTACTATGGCTACACCTTC. Its translation: CASSSVDSYYGYTF.

The chain couples TRBV11-3 to TRBJ2-5; no definite D call. Germline V gives CDR1 SGHNT, CDR2 YENEEA. With 5 bases removed from V and 0 bases from J, the gap between germline ends came to 16 bases. The CDR3 spans 16 residues. The DNA for the CDR3 is TGTGCCAGCAGCCTTCAAAGCAGGAAGGACCAAGAGACCCAGTACTTC. Protein product: CASSLQSRKDQETQYF.

This clonotype was counted many times. The chain recombines TRBV3-1 with TRBJ2-1; D may match TRBD1 or TRBD2 (5 bases each). This CDR3 contains 15 residues. The germline V gene encodes CDR1 LGHDT and CDR2 YNNKEL (reference sequence). V dropped 1 base and J dropped 5 bases, with 12 bases sitting between them. In DNA, the CDR3 is TGTGCCAGCAGCCAAGTTCAAGAGGGACACAATGAGCAGTTCTTC. It translates to CASSQVQEGHNEQFF.

This clonotype was counted a few times. The rearrangement joins TRBV20-1 to TRBJ1-3, with unresolved D. Germline CDR1 DFQATT, CDR2 SNEGSKA (reference sequence). Deletions cut 5 bases from V and 3 bases from J, with 11 bases between. The CDR3 sequence is 13 residues long. CDR3 sequence: CSAHDPFGNTIYF. The CDR3 nucleotides are TGCAGTGCTCACGACCCGTTTGGAAACACCATATATTTT.

The V call is TRBV5-1, the J call TRBJ2-5; the match to TRBD2 covers 12 bases. V shed 4 bases, J shed 4 bases, and the junction held 5 bases outside the gene matches. CDR1 and CDR2 (germline): SGHRS, YFSETQ. This CDR3 has 15 amino acids. The CDR3 DNA reads as TGCGCCAGCAGCCCCGGGGGACTAGCGGGAGAGACCCAGTACTTC. This sequence encodes CASSPGGLAGETQYF.

This clonotype was counted at least ten times. The CDR3 region has the DNA TGCGCCAGCAGCCAAGTAGGGACTTACGAGCAGTACTTC. It translates to CASSQVGTYEQYF. This chain uses TRBV4-1 with TRBJ2-7; D may be TRBD2 (6 bases). Germline CDR1 is MGHRA and CDR2 is YSYEKL. Between the trimmed V and J ends, which lost 1 base and 4 bases, there was a span of 8 bases. This CDR3 comprises 13 residues.

The sample holds many counts of this clonotype. The chain combines TRBV7-9 with TRBJ2-5, with a possible D match to TRBD1 (5 bases). The CDR3 is 17 residues long. Trimming cost V 1 base and J 5 bases, with 20 bases left between them. CDR1 and CDR2 (germline): SEHNR, FQNEAQ (reference sequence). This chain's CDR3 is CASSLEDKDSIWETQYF. CDR3 nucleotides: TGTGCCAGCAGCTTAGAGGACAAGGATTCCATCTGGGAGACCCAGTACTTC.

This rearrangement joins TRBV11-3 to TRBJ2-1; the match to TRBD2 covers 8 bases. The CDR3 length is 17 residues. Losses at the gene ends were 0 bases for V and 7 bases for J; bases not matched to a gene: 11. The germline CDR1 and CDR2 sequences are SGHNT and YENEEA. The DNA of the CDR3 is TGTGCCAGCAGCTTAGAATTCGGGGGGGGAGGGCATAATGAGCAGTTCTTC. Translated: CASSLEFGGGGHNEQFF.